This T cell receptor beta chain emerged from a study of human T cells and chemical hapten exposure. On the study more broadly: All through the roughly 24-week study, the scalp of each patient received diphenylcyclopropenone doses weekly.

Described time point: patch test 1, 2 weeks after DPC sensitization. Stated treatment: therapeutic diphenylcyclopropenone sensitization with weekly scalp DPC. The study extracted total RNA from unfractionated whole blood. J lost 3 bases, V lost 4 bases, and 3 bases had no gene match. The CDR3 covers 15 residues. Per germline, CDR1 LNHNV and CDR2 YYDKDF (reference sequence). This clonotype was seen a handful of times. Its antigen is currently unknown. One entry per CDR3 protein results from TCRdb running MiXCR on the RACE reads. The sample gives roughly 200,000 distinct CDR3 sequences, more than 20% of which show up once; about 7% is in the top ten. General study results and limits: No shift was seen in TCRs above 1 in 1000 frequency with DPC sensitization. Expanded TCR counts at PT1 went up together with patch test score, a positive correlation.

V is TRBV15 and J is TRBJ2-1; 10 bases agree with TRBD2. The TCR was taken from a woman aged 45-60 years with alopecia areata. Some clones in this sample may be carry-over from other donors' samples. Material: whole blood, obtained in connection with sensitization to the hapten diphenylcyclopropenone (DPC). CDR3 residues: CATSKREGNYNEQFF. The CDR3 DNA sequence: TGTGCCACCAGCAAGCGGGAGGGAAACTACAATGAGCAGTTCTTC.